Following are 23 T cell receptor beta chains from one sample sequenced in a study of T cells after yellow fever vaccination. TCRdb fed the 5' RACE reads into MiXCR, producing one record per CDR3 protein. This table holds about 63,000 distinct CDR3 sequences, 7.4% found once. The sequencing used CD8+ T cells sorted from PBMCs, collected 15 days after the yellow fever booster vaccination. Receptors originate from a man aged 30 to 39 who received the YFV17D yellow fever vaccine.

This clonotype was seen many times. V usage is TRBV20-1 and J usage is TRBJ2-3, with no clear D. The CDR3 covers 15 residues. V lost 0 bases and J lost 0, with 10 bases in between. Germline values: CDR1 DFQATT, CDR2 SNEGSKA (reference sequence). CDR3 DNA: TGCAGTGCTAGAGATTTAGGTGCTAGCACAGATACGCAGTATTTT. Translated: CSARDLGASTDTQYF.

In its sample, this clonotype was seen many times. The CDR3 spells CSARAGTSGRAGYNEQFF. CDR3 coding DNA: TGCAGTGCTAGAGCCGGGACTAGCGGGAGGGCCGGGTACAATGAGCAGTTCTTC. The chain combines TRBV20-1 with TRBJ2-1; TRBD2 aligns across 16 bases. This CDR3 is 18 amino acids long. Germline CDR1 reads DFQATT; CDR2 reads SNEGSKA (reference sequence). With 1 base clipped from V and 4 bases from J, the junction kept 7 bases outside the gene matches.

In this sample, this clonotype turned up many times. The chain is built from TRBV5-1 and TRBJ1-3, with no clear D. Trimming took off 4 bases at V and 0 bases at J, with 11 bases between the two ends. This CDR3 has 15 residues. Per the germline V gene, CDR1 is SGHRS and CDR2 is YFSETQ. The CDR3 nucleotides are TGCGCCAGCAGCACAGACAACTACTCTGGAAACACCATATATTTT. It translates to CASSTDNYSGNTIYF.

This clonotype was seen a few times. The rearrangement links TRBV12-3 or TRBV12-4 to TRBJ2-7; the D gene could be TRBD1 or TRBD2 (6 bases each). Between the trimmed V and J ends, which lost 3 bases and 7 bases, there was a span of 16 bases. This CDR3 is 14 amino acids long. CDR3 in amino acids: CASSLGGRSREQYF. CDR3 bases: TGTGCCAGCAGTTTGGGGGGCCGGTCGAGGGAGCAGTACTTC.

The table lists this clonotype with a count of one. A much larger clone sits a single nucleotide away, making a read error possible. The V gene is TRBV30, the J gene TRBJ2-1; unclear D gene. Germline V gene lookup returns CDR1 GTSNPN and CDR2 SVGIG (reference sequence). This CDR3 comprises 11 residues. The CDR3 here is CTWSAANEQFF. The CDR3 DNA reads TGTACCTGGAGTGCGGCCAATGAGCAGTTCTTC.

This clonotype has at least ten counts. The rearrangement links TRBV19 to TRBJ1-5; D perhaps matches TRBD1 (6 bases). Looked up from germline, CDR1 is LNHDA and CDR2 is SQIVND (reference sequence). The CDR3 extends over 17 amino acids. Deletions cut 6 bases from V and 0 bases from J, with 18 bases between. Here the CDR3 DNA reads TGTGCCAGTAGCGACCAGGGGCAAACATATAGCAATCAGCCCCAGCATTTT. This codes for CASSDQGQTYSNQPQHF.

This clonotype has ten or more counts. V and J are TRBV6-1 and TRBJ2-1; TRBD2 agrees at 7 bases. J was trimmed by 4 bases and V by 4 bases; bases with no gene match: 10. CDR3 length equals 16 residues. Germline V gene sequence: CDR1 MNHNS, CDR2 SASEGT. The CDR3 here is CASSVLSTGGYNEQFF. For the CDR3, the DNA is TGTGCCAGCAGTGTATTAAGTACCGGGGGGTACAATGAGCAGTTCTTC.

This clonotype was picked up many times. The CDR3 DNA follows: TGTGCCATCAGTGCCAACGACGTAGGCACAGATACGCAGTATTTT. This sequence encodes CAISANDVGTDTQYF. The rearrangement uses TRBV10-3 and TRBJ2-3; no reliable D call. Germline V lookup: CDR1 ENHRY, CDR2 SYGVKD. The CDR3 is made up of 15 amino acids. Deletions cut 4 bases from V and 1 base from J, with 12 bases between.

This clonotype was seen many times. CDR3 sequence (DNA): TGTGCCAGCAGTTTAGCGCTAGCCCGGATTCAGTATTTT. Residues: CASSLALARIQYF. The chain combines TRBV12-3 or TRBV12-4 with TRBJ2-3; weak D call: TRBD2 (5 bases). This CDR3 has 13 residues. Trimming removed 0 bases from V and 12 bases from J, with 13 bases in between.

This clonotype was seen more than once but under ten times. The chain has TRBV10-3 and TRBJ2-3; 7 positions match TRBD2. CDR1 and CDR2 from the germline V gene are ENHRY and SYGVKD. The CDR3 consists of 16 residues. V gave up 5 bases and J gave up 0 bases; unmatched junction bases: 8. CDR3 DNA sequence: TGTGCCATCAGTACCCCGGGACTACTCAGCACAGATACGCAGTATTTT. It encodes CAISTPGLLSTDTQYF.

This clonotype was seen at least ten times. This chain uses TRBV28 with TRBJ1-3, with 10 positions matching TRBD1. CDR1 is MDHEN, CDR2 SYDVKM, per germline. The CDR3 is made up of 17 amino acids. V lost 4 bases to trimming and J lost 3 bases; unmatched junction nucleotides: 9. CDR3 bases: TGTGCCAGCAGTTCGTCCGGGACAGGGGACTTTGGAAACACCATATATTTT. This encodes CASSSSGTGDFGNTIYF.

This clonotype was seen many times. V usage is TRBV6-5 and J usage is TRBJ2-5; D gene uncertain. The germline CDR1 and CDR2 sequences are MNHEY and SVGAGI. This CDR3 contains 15 residues. V lost 2 bases and J lost 5, with 15 bases in between. The CDR3 reads CASSYAVEFVETQYF. Here the CDR3 DNA reads TGTGCCAGCAGTTACGCAGTCGAGTTTGTTGAGACCCAGTACTTC.

The sample holds many counts of this clonotype. The CDR3 region is CASAPVAYERHPQYF. The CDR3 DNA is TGTGCCAGCGCACCTGTCGCCTACGAGAGGCATCCGCAGTATTTT. The V gene is TRBV7-8, the J gene TRBJ2-3; the D is unclear. The V and J ends lost 8 bases and 10 bases respectively, with 25 bases between them. The CDR3 is 15 residues long. CDR1 is SGHVS, CDR2 FQNEAQ, per germline. Complete variable domain (other parts from reference TRBV7-8 and TRBJ2-3): GAGVSQSPRYKVAKRGQDVALRCDPISGHVSLFWYQQALGQGPEFLTYFQNEAQLDKSGLPSDRFFAERPEGSVSTLKIQRTQQEDSAVYLCASAPVAYERHPQYFGPGTRLTVL.

In its sample, this clonotype was seen many times. This sequence joins TRBV7-2 and TRBJ2-3; D not resolved. The CDR3 has 13 residues. Between the trimmed V and J ends, which lost 5 bases and 0 bases, there was a span of 6 bases. Looked up from germline, CDR1 is SGHTA and CDR2 is FQGNSA. This chain's CDR3 is CASSIDSTDTQYF. The CDR3 nucleotides are TGTGCCAGCAGCATCGACAGCACAGATACGCAGTATTTT. Filled out from reference TRBV7-2 and TRBJ2-3, the complete variable domain reads GAGVSQSPSNKVTEKGKDVELRCDPISGHTALYWYRQSLGQGLEFLIYFQGNSAPDKSGLPSDRFSAERTGGSVSTLTIQRTQQEDSAVYLCASSIDSTDTQYFGPGTRLTVL.

V usage is TRBV29-1 and J usage is TRBJ2-6; 7 bases align to TRBD2. This CDR3 comprises 16 residues. The trim removed 6 bases at V and 2 bases at J, leaving 10 bases unmatched. The V gene's germline CDR1 is SQVTM and CDR2 ANQGSEA. The CDR3 nucleotides read TGCAGCGTGCGGGAGCCCGACTACACTGGGGCCAACGTCCTGACTTTC. Protein product: CSVREPDYTGANVLTF.

This clonotype occurred many times. J is TRBJ1-1 and V is TRBV7-3, with 8 bases fitting TRBD1. The CDR3 runs 14 residues. Germline V gene data show CDR1 as SGHTA and CDR2 as FQGTGA. Losses at the gene ends were 5 bases for V and 5 bases for J; bases not matched to a gene: 7. This CDR3 reads CASSPGQGGTEAFF. Written as DNA, the CDR3 is TGTGCCAGCAGCCCCGGACAGGGAGGGACTGAAGCTTTCTTT.

This clonotype appeared many times. The CDR3, as DNA: TGTGCCAGCAGCGCCACTATCAACAATGAGCAGTTCTTC. Amino acids: CASSATINNEQFF. This chain connects TRBV9 to TRBJ2-1; D is unclear. V dropped 3 bases and J dropped 5 bases, with 9 bases sitting between them. From germline, CDR1 is SGDLS and CDR2 YYNGEE. The CDR3 length is 13 residues.

This clonotype was seen many times. The V call is TRBV7-2, the J call TRBJ2-1; D uncertain. The V and J ends lost 5 bases and 5 bases respectively, with 10 bases between them. CDR3 length equals 13 residues. Germline values: CDR1 SGHTA, CDR2 FQGNSA. This chain's CDR3 is CASSLALNNEQFF. The CDR3 DNA sequence: TGTGCCAGCAGCCTGGCTCTGAACAATGAGCAGTTCTTC.

This clonotype has ten or more counts. The chain recombines TRBV7-6 with TRBJ2-7; the match to TRBD1 covers 7 bases. This CDR3 contains 14 residues. The junction had 4 bases not matched to a gene; V was cut back by 5 bases and J by 0 bases. Per the germline V gene, CDR1 is SGHVS and CDR2 is FNYEAQ. The CDR3 sequence: CASSLWDSSYEQYF. The DNA of the CDR3 is TGTGCCAGCAGCCTATGGGACAGCTCCTACGAGCAGTACTTC.

This clonotype was detected many times. The chain couples TRBV20-1 to TRBJ2-2; D is perhaps TRBD2 (5 bases). V lost 1 base to trimming and J lost 6 bases, with 12 bases between them. Germline values: CDR1 DFQATT, CDR2 SNEGSKA (reference sequence). The CDR3 loop spans 14 amino acids. Written as DNA, the CDR3 is TGCAGTGCTAGAGGCGGTCTAGCTGCCGGGGAGCTGTTTTTT. It translates to CSARGGLAAGELFF.

At least ten counts were recorded for this clonotype. The genes are TRBV23-1 and TRBJ2-3, with 8 bases identical to TRBD2. TRBV23-1 belongs to the ORF category, with a function that is uncertain. This CDR3 is built from 13 residues. V shed 8 bases and J 10 bases; nucleotides not matched to a gene: 11. CDR3 coding DNA: TGCGCCAGCCCCCGGGAGGGCCTTCGGGCGCAGTATTTT. Translation: CASPREGLRAQYF.

The chain couples TRBV7-6 to TRBJ2-7; no clear D. V was clipped by 1 base and J by 6 bases, with 4 bases between them. The CDR3 runs to 11 residues. The germline V gene encodes CDR1 SGHVS and CDR2 FNYEAQ. The CDR3 sequence: CASSLGPEQYF. The CDR3 nucleotides are TGTGCCAGCAGCTTAGGCCCCGAGCAGTACTTC.

This clonotype was seen ten or more times. The rearrangement links TRBV9 to TRBJ2-3; 10 positions match TRBD1. CDR1 and CDR2 (germline): SGDLS, YYNGEE. The CDR3 runs 14 residues. V trimming: 7 bases; J trimming: 1 base; junction bases outside the gene matches: 3. The CDR3 spells CASEGTGGTDTQYF. The CDR3 DNA reads TGTGCCAGCGAGGGGACAGGGGGCACAGATACGCAGTATTTT.